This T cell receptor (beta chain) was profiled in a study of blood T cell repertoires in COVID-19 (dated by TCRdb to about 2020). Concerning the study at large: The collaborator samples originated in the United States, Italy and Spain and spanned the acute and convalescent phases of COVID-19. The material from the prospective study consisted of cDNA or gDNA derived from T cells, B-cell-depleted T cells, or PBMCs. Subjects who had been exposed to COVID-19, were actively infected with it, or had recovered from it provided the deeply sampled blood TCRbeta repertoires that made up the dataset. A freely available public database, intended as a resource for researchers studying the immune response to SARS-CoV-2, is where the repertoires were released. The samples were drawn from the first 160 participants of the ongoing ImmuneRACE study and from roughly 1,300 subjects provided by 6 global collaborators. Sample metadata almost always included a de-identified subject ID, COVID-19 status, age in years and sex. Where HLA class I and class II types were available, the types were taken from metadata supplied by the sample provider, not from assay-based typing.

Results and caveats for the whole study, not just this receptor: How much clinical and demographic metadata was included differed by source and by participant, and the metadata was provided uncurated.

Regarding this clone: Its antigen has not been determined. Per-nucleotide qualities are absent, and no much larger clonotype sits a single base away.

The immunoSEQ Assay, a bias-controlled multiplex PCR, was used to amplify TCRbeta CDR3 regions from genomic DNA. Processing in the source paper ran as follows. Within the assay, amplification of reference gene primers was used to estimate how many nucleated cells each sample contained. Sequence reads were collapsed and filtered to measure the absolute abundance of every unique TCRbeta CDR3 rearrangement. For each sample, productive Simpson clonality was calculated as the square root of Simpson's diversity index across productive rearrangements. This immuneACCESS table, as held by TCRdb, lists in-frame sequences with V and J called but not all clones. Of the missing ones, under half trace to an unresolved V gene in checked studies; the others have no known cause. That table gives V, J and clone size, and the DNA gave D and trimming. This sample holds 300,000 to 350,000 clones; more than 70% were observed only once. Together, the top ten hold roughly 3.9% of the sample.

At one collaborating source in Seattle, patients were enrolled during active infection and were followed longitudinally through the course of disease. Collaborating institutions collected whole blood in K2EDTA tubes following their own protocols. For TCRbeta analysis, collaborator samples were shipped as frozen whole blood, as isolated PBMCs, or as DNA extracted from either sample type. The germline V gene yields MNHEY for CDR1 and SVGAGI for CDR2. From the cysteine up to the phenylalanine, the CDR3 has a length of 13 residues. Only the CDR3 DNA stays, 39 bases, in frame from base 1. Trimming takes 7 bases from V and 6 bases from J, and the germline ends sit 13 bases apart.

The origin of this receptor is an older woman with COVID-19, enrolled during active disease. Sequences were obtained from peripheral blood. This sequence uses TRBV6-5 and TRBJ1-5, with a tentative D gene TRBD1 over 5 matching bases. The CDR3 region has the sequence CASILGGSQPQHF. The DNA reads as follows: TGTGCCAGCATCCTCGGGGGGAGTCAGCCCCAGCATTTT.